This T cell receptor beta chain was identified in a study of T cells in Graves' hyperthyroidism and ophthalmopathy. For the study at large: Peripheral blood collection took place at initial diagnosis, before any treatment. Whole-study findings and limits: Most clonotypes that expanded in the thyroid above 0.001 also showed up in blood.

Absent ophthalmopathy progression within 18 months defined stable Graves' hyperthyroidism. Source material for PBMCs was about 10 ml fresh peripheral blood. Concerning this clonotype itself: Its matching antigen is unknown. The junction does not match germline at one end; this may be a read error.

TCR beta CDR3 regions were amplified from RNA transcripts. First-round RT-PCR with HTBI primers amplified the TCR CDR3 region. TCRdb used MiXCR to reprocess the multiplex PCR reads, holding one entry per CDR3 protein. The sample includes nearly 750,000 distinct CDR3 sequences, about a third of them seen just once. Germline V lookup: CDR1 SGHDN, CDR2 FVKESK. The CDR3 consists of 14 residues. V gene TRBV14 combines with J gene TRBJ2-4, with TRBD2 matching 9 bases. The specimen sequenced was blood. The origin of this receptor is a woman aged 40 to 50 with Graves' hyperthyroidism. The CDR3 sequence is CASSQLRLAGKRAF. CDR3 nucleotide sequence: TGTGCCAGCAGCCAACTCCGCCTAGCGGGAAAGAGGGCGTTC.